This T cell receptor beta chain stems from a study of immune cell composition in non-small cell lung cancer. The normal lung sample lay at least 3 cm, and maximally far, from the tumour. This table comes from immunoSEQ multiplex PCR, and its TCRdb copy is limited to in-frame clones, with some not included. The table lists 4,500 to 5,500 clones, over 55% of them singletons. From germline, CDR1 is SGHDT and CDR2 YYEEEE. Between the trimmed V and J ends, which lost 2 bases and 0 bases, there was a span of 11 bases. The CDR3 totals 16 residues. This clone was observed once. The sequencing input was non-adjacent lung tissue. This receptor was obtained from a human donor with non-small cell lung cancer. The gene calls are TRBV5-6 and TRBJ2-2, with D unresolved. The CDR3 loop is CASSFPLVTNTGELFF. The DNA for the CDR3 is TGTGCCAGCAGCTTTCCCCTAGTGACGAACACCGGGGAGCTGTTTTTT.